This paragraph covers one TCR beta chain sequence. The CDR3 is 13 amino acids. Germline V gene sequence: CDR1 SGHTA, CDR2 FQGNSA. V lost 1 base and J 12 bases, leaving 13 bases between the germline ends. The source of the sample is a study of blood T cell repertoires in COVID-19. The table came from immunoSEQ multiplex PCR; TCRdb's copy has only in-frame clones and leaves some out. The sample has fewer than 200,000 clones; over 70% are singletons. J is TRBJ2-4 and V is TRBV7-2, with D possibly matching TRBD2 (5 bases). This sequence originates from a woman over 75 with active or convalescent COVID-19. Sample: peripheral blood. Written as DNA, the CDR3 is TGTGCCAGCAGCTTAGGTCGGGGAGTGTCTCAGTACTTC. Its protein product is CASSLGRGVSQYF.